These 16 T cell receptor beta chains came from one sample sequenced in a study of a mutant IDH1 vaccine in newly diagnosed glioma. The antigens of these receptors remain unknown. The table came from immunoSEQ multiplex PCR; TCRdb's copy has only in-frame clones and leaves some out. The sample shows tens of thousands of clones, 80% to 85% of them seen only once. The time point was: week 23, last vaccination. A single vaccine dose contained 300 ug of mutant IDH1 20-mer peptide, and topical imiquimod was used with it. Here the sequenced sample was PBMCs, taken from a glioma patient whose treatment included an IDH1 peptide vaccine. These receptors were obtained from a woman in her thirties or forties with glioma. Some clones in this sample may be carry-over from other donors' samples.

This sequence joins TRBV27 and TRBJ1-2; D may be TRBD1 (5 bases). This CDR3 spans 14 amino acids. Per germline, CDR1 MNHEY and CDR2 SMNVEV (reference sequence). Between the trimmed V and J ends, which lost 5 bases and 8 bases, there was a span of 18 bases. This CDR3 is CASSLGSGSEGYTF. The CDR3 nucleotides are TGTGCCAGCAGTCTTGGGTCAGGGAGTGAGGGCTACACCTTC.

This rearrangement joins TRBV7-2 to TRBJ2-1; TRBD2 might be the D (6 bases). The CDR3 sequence is 13 residues long. V dropped 5 bases and J dropped 9 bases, with 14 bases sitting between them. Germline CDR1 is SGHTA and CDR2 is FQGNSA. CDR3 coding DNA: TGTGCCAGCAGCCGGGACTGGGGGAGTGAGCAGTTCTTC. It yields the protein CASSRDWGSEQFF.

This chain links TRBV19 with TRBJ1-5, with D possibly being TRBD1 (5 bases). This CDR3 contains 15 residues. The germline V gene has CDR1 LNHDA and CDR2 SQIVND (reference sequence). The ends were cut back, 8 bases at V and 1 base at J, with 15 bases in the middle. The CDR3 DNA sequence: TGTGCCAGTCGCGAAGGGACTGCGAGCAATCAGCCCCAGCATTTT. Amino acids: CASREGTASNQPQHF. The entire variable domain, with the rest obtained from reference TRBV19 and TRBJ1-5, is as follows: DGGITQSPKYLFRKEGQNVTLSCEQNLNHDAMYWYRQDPGQGLRLIYYSQIVNDFQKGDIAEGYSVSREKKESFPLTVTSAQKNPTAFYLCASREGTASNQPQHFGDGTRLSIL.

J is TRBJ2-7 and V is TRBV5-8; 10 positions match TRBD2. The germline CDR1 and CDR2 sequences are SGHTS and YDEGEE. This CDR3 is 16 amino acids long. V was clipped by 0 bases and J by 2 bases; unmatched bases: 5. This CDR3 is CASSLGWTSGTYEQYF. In nucleotides, the CDR3 is TGTGCCAGCAGCTTGGGGTGGACTAGCGGAACCTACGAGCAGTACTTC.

This chain joins TRBV7-2 and TRBJ1-1; D ambiguous. CDR1 and CDR2 (germline): SGHTA, FQGNSA. The CDR3 extends over 13 amino acids. Trimming shortened V by 5 bases and J by 1 base, and 8 bases separated the two germline ends. The CDR3 region is CASSPGRNTEAFF. For the CDR3, the DNA is TGTGCCAGCAGCCCAGGCAGGAACACTGAAGCTTTCTTT. Looking up the rest from reference TRBV7-2 and TRBJ1-1 gives the full variable domain: GAGVSQSPSNKVTEKGKDVELRCDPISGHTALYWYRQSLGQGLEFLIYFQGNSAPDKSGLPSDRFSAERTGGSVSTLTIQRTQQEDSAVYLCASSPGRNTEAFFGQGTRLTVV.

The rearrangement uses TRBV5-6 and TRBJ1-1; tentative D call: TRBD1 (6 bases). Germline V gene data show CDR1 as SGHDT and CDR2 as YYEEEE. The CDR3 contains 16 residues. Trimming left V 2 bases short and J 5 bases short, with 19 bases between. The CDR3 loop is CASSFYSGASATEAFF. CDR3 nucleotides: TGTGCCAGCAGCTTCTATTCAGGGGCCTCCGCTACTGAAGCTTTCTTT.

V and J are TRBV19 and TRBJ1-1, with 7 bases fitting TRBD1. Germline CDR1 is LNHDA and CDR2 is SQIVND (reference sequence). V gave up 4 bases and J gave up 0 bases; unmatched junction bases: 8. The CDR3 totals 16 residues. The CDR3 region is CASSTGQARLNTEAFF. CDR3 coding DNA: TGTGCCAGTAGTACCGGACAGGCGAGGTTGAACACTGAAGCTTTCTTT.

V usage is TRBV7-9 and J usage is TRBJ2-2; D is uncertain. This CDR3 spans 13 amino acids. Germline V gene data show CDR1 as SEHNR and CDR2 as FQNEAQ (reference sequence). With 2 bases removed from V and 4 bases from J, the gap between germline ends came to 5 bases. In nucleotides, the CDR3 is TGTGCCAGCAGCTTACGGGTCACCGGGGAGCTGTTTTTT. Its translation: CASSLRVTGELFF.

The rearrangement uses TRBV19 and TRBJ2-7, with D perhaps TRBD1 (6 bases). Trimming pared 5 bases from V and 2 bases from J, leaving 10 bases between. The CDR3 has 13 residues. Germline CDR1 reads LNHDA; CDR2 reads SQIVND (reference sequence). CDR3 region: CASSPRQAYEQYF. The CDR3 DNA reads TGTGCCAGTAGTCCACGACAGGCCTACGAGCAGTACTTC.

CDR3 coding DNA: TGTGCCAGCGCGAACGGGGGGTTCACAGATACGCAGTATTTT. This encodes CASANGGFTDTQYF. The V gene is TRBV7-2, the J gene TRBJ2-3; 7 bases fit TRBD2. The V segment lost 8 bases and the J segment 2 bases; nucleotides outside the gene matches: 7. The germline CDR1 and CDR2 sequences are SGHTA and FQGNSA. This CDR3 contains 14 residues.

The chain is built from TRBV6-4 and TRBJ2-1; 9 bases align to TRBD2. The trim removed 3 bases at V and 7 bases at J, leaving 7 bases unmatched. CDR1 and CDR2 from the germline V gene are MRHNA and SNTAGT. This CDR3 spans 15 amino acids. The CDR3 sequence: CASSERGGAVNEQFF. The DNA for the CDR3 is TGTGCCAGCAGTGAGCGGGGGGGCGCAGTGAATGAGCAGTTCTTC.

The J gene is TRBJ2-2, the V gene TRBV14; TRBD2 is a possible D gene (6 bases). This CDR3 has 15 amino acids. Germline-derived CDR1 and CDR2 are SGHDN and FVKESK. V lost 0 bases to trimming and J lost 6 bases, with 11 bases between them. The CDR3 DNA sequence: TGTGCCAGCAGCCAAGATCTTGGAGGGTCCGGGGAGCTGTTTTTT. Translating it yields CASSQDLGGSGELFF.

This clone was counted once. The chain links TRBV10-2 to TRBJ2-7, with unresolved D. Germline CDR1 WSHSY, CDR2 SAAADI. The CDR3 runs 14 residues. V was trimmed by 3 bases and J by 2 bases, leaving 11 bases between them. CDR3 coding DNA: TGCGCCAGCAGTGAACCCCCGGAAGCCTACGAGCAGTACTTC. It translates to CASSEPPEAYEQYF.

This clone was recorded only once. This chain joins TRBV7-8 and TRBJ1-4; 7 bases agree with TRBD1. CDR1 and CDR2 from the germline V gene are SGHVS and FQNEAQ. This CDR3 is 14 amino acids long. The V segment lost 0 bases and the J segment 7 bases; nucleotides outside the gene matches: 2. This chain's CDR3 is CASSLATGSEKLFF. DNA of the CDR3: TGTGCCAGCAGCTTAGCGACAGGGAGTGAAAAACTGTTTTTT. Full variable domain (remainder filled in from reference TRBV7-8 and TRBJ1-4): GAGVSQSPRYKVAKRGQDVALRCDPISGHVSLFWYQQALGQGPEFLTYFQNEAQLDKSGLPSDRFFAERPEGSVSTLKIQRTQQEDSAVYLCASSLATGSEKLFFGSGTQLSVL.

J is TRBJ1-5 and V is TRBV14; a possible D gene is TRBD1 (6 bases). This CDR3 contains 13 residues. Between the trimmed V and J ends, which lost 3 bases and 7 bases, there was a span of 10 bases. Germline CDR1 and CDR2: SGHDN and FVKESK. CDR3 in DNA: TGTGCCAGCAGCCAGGCGCAGGGGCAGCCCCAGCATTTT. Its translation is CASSQAQGQPQHF.

This clone was seen once. The chain recombines TRBV14 with TRBJ2-2; D not certain. The CDR3 consists of 14 residues. CDR1 is SGHDN, CDR2 FVKESK, per germline. Trimming cost V 4 bases and J 6 bases, with 12 bases left between them. CDR3 in amino acids: CASSPPFDPGELFF. The CDR3 DNA sequence: TGTGCCAGCAGCCCCCCGTTTGATCCCGGGGAGCTGTTTTTT.